The 12 T cell receptor beta chains below all came from one sample that was sequenced in a study of vaccination and CD4 T cells after COVID-19. These receptors' targets are unknown. Treatment indicated: roughly 11-day PBMC culture with coronavirus spike peptide pools or control peptides (ViraFEST assay). Cultured CD4+ T cells had their DNA profiled by the Oncomine TCR Beta short-read assay. In TCRdb, the PCR reads were re-called with MiXCR into one record per CDR3 protein. The data show about 12,000 distinct CDR3 sequences, 55% to 75% seen once. Sequencing used CD4+ T cells from blood, cultured in vitro. The receptors shown here come from a human donor who had recovered from COVID-19.

The chain combines TRBV12-3 or TRBV12-4 with TRBJ1-2; tentative D call: TRBD1 (6 bases). The V gene lost 4 bases and the J gene lost 6 bases, with 12 bases spanning the gap. The CDR3 runs to 13 residues. Here the CDR3 DNA reads TGTGCCAGCAGTTCCCACAGGGATGATGGCTACACCTTC. Encoded protein: CASSSHRDDGYTF.

The rearrangement joins TRBV7-3 to TRBJ1-1; D is possibly TRBD1 (5 bases). Germline assignment: CDR1 SGHTA and CDR2 FQGTGA. This CDR3 spans 13 amino acids. The V end lost 2 bases, the J end lost 3 bases, and 7 bases lay between the germline ends. CDR3 amino acids: CASSLVGDTEAFF. For the CDR3, the DNA is TGTGCCAGCAGCTTAGTAGGGGACACTGAAGCTTTCTTT.

This chain uses TRBV19 with TRBJ1-3, with no clear D. The CDR3 totals 14 residues. V gave up 6 bases and J gave up 4 bases, with 13 bases separating them. From germline, CDR1 is LNHDA and CDR2 SQIVND (reference sequence). CDR3 nucleotides: TGTGCCAGTAGCGTAGCCACGCGAGGAAACACCATATATTTT. This sequence encodes CASSVATRGNTIYF.

The gene calls are TRBV20-1 and TRBJ2-3; no definite D call. The germline gives CDR1 DFQATT, CDR2 SNEGSKA (reference sequence). The CDR3 has 15 residues. The germline V and J ends were trimmed by 3 bases and 4 bases, with 17 bases remaining between them. DNA of the CDR3: TGCAGTGCTAGTCACCGGGCCCAAAGGCCAGATACGCAGTATTTT. It encodes CSASHRAQRPDTQYF.

The V gene is TRBV6-5, the J gene TRBJ2-1; tentative D call: TRBD1 (6 bases). The V gene's germline CDR1 is MNHEY and CDR2 SVGAGI. CDR3 length: 12 amino acids. The V gene lost 2 bases and the J gene lost 9 bases, with 8 bases spanning the gap. For the CDR3, the DNA is TGTGCCAGCAGTTACCAGGACAGTGAGCAGTTCTTC. It codes for CASSYQDSEQFF.

The chain is built from TRBV5-5 and TRBJ2-5; TRBD1 aligns across 11 bases. V gave up 2 bases and J gave up 1 base; unmatched junction bases: 7. The CDR3 runs 17 residues. Per the germline V gene, CDR1 is SGHKS and CDR2 is YYEKEE (reference sequence). CDR3 loop: CASSFGQGANFQETQYF. In nucleotides, the CDR3 is TGTGCCAGCAGCTTTGGACAGGGGGCTAACTTCCAAGAGACCCAGTACTTC.

About this clonotype itself: One end of the junction does not line up with germline, which may come from a read error. The genes are TRBV6-1 and TRBJ2-5; no reliable D call. CDR1 is MNHNS and CDR2 is SASEGT in the germline V gene. The CDR3 contains 13 residues. DNA of the CDR3: TGTGCCAGCAGTAAACTACCGGGCCGGACCCGGTACTTC. It codes for CASSKLPGRTRYF.

CDR3 amino acids: CASDGQGGETQYF. CDR3 sequence (DNA): TGTGCCAGCGACGGACAGGGTGGAGAGACCCAGTACTTC. V usage is TRBV12-3 or TRBV12-4 and J usage is TRBJ2-5; TRBD1 matches at 8 bases. With V trimmed by 8 bases and J by 4 bases, 6 bases remained unmatched. The CDR3 runs 13 residues.

This clonotype has more than one count but fewer than ten. The rearrangement joins TRBV6-1 to TRBJ1-6; TRBD1 aligns across 7 bases. CDR3 length: 13 amino acids. Germline V gene lookup returns CDR1 MNHNS and CDR2 SASEGT. Trimming removed 6 bases from V and 15 bases from J; junction bases left unmatched: 11. DNA of the CDR3: TGTGCCAGCAGCTTGACAGGGTCCGTGGTCCTCCACTTT. It specifies CASSLTGSVVLHF.

This clonotype was observed a handful of times. The rearrangement links TRBV7-6 to TRBJ1-6; D not resolved. This CDR3 spans 12 amino acids. Deletions cut 1 base from V and 14 bases from J, with 9 bases between. In germline, CDR1 is SGHVS, CDR2 FNYEAQ. The CDR3 here is CASSLEVGTLHF. In DNA, the CDR3 is TGTGCCAGCAGCTTAGAAGTGGGTACCCTCCACTTT.

The chain has TRBV12-3 or TRBV12-4 and TRBJ2-5; D is unclear. Trimming took off 3 bases at V and 3 bases at J, with 14 bases between the two ends. This CDR3 region has 15 residues. CDR3 residues: CASSFGDNGKETQYF. Written as DNA, the CDR3 is TGTGCCAGCAGTTTTGGTGACAATGGGAAAGAGACCCAGTACTTC.

The sample holds a few counts of this clonotype. The chain recombines TRBV20-1 with TRBJ1-2; possibly TRBD1 for D (6 bases). This CDR3 comprises 13 residues. In germline, CDR1 is DFQATT, CDR2 SNEGSKA (reference sequence). The V end lost 5 bases, the J end lost 6 bases, and 16 bases lay between the germline ends. For the CDR3, the DNA is TGCAGTGCTCCCCCCGGGGGCGGAGATGGCTACACCTTC. Translating it yields CSAPPGGGDGYTF.